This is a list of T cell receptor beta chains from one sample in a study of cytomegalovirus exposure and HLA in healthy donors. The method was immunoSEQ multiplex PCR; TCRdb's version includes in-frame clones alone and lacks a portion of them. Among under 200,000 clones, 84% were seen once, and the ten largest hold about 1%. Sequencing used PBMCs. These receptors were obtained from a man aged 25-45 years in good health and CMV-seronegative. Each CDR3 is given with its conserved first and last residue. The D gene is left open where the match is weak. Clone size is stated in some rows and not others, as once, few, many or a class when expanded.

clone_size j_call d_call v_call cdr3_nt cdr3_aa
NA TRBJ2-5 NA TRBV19 TGTGCCAGTAGTATATTCCCCTCGGGACAAATACAAGAGACCCAGTACTTC CASSIFPSGQIQETQYF
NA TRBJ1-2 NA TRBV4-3 TGCGCCAGCAGCCCGGAGGGCAGGTCGAACTATGGCTACACCTTC CASSPEGRSNYGYTF
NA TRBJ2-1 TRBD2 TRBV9 TGTGCCAGCAGCCCCGGGACTAAGCCCTACAATGAGCAGTTCTTC CASSPGTKPYNEQFF
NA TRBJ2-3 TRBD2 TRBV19 TGTGCCAGTAGTCTCACAGCGGGAAGGACAGATACGCAGTATTTT CASSLTAGRTDTQYF
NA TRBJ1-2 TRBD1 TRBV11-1 TGTGCCAGCAGCTTAGCTCTGGGACAGGGGATGGACTATGGCTACACCTTC CASSLALGQGMDYGYTF
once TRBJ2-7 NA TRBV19 TGTGCCAGTAGTATAGGTGGGGCGGAATCCTACGAGCAGTACTTC CASSIGGAESYEQYF
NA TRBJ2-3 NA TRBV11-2 TGTGCCAGCAGCTTAGATGGGCGCATCACAGATACGCAGTATTTT CASSLDGRITDTQYF
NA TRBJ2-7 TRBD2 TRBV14 TGTGCCAGCAGCCACCCTGCTAGCGGGAAATACGAGCAGTACTTC CASSHPASGKYEQYF
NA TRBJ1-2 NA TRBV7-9 TGTGCCAGCAGCTTCGCGGGATCCTATGGCTACACCTTC CASSFAGSYGYTF
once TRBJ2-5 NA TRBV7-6 TGTGCCAGCAGCTTAGCGTGGGGGGAAGGGTTGGAGACCCAGTACTTC CASSLAWGEGLETQYF
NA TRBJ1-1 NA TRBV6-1 TGTGCCAGCAGTGAGATGGGACACGCGAACACTGAAGCTTTCTTT CASSEMGHANTEAFF
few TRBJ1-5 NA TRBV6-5 TGTGCCAGCAGTAAAAACAGGGACGTTCAGCCCCAGCATTTT CASSKNRDVQPQHF
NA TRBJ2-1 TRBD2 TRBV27 TGTGCCAGCAGTTTATTACTAGCGGGAAATGAGCAGTTCTTC CASSLLLAGNEQFF
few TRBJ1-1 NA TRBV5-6 TGTGCCAGCAGCTTTGGGGGGTGGGGTGGCACTGAAGCTTTCTTT CASSFGGWGGTEAFF
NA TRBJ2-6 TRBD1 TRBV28 TGTGCCAGCAGTTTCGACAGGGGATCTGGGGCCAACGTCCTGACTTTC CASSFDRGSGANVLTF
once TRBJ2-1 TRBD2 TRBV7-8 TGTGCCAGCAGCTTGGGGCTAGCGGGAGGGTCCTCCTACAATGAGCAGTTCTTC CASSLGLAGGSSYNEQFF
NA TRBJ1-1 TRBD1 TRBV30 TGTGCCTGGAGCCGGGACAGGGGACCAGGGGGGAACACTGAAGCTTTCTTT CAWSRDRGPGGNTEAFF
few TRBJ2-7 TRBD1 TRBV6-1 TGTGCCAGCAGTGAAGCGAGGGACAGGGGGGGTCTCTACGAGCAGTACTTC CASSEARDRGGLYEQYF
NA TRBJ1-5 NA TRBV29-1 TGCAGCGTTGGGGCGGACAGAAGCAATCAGCCCCAGCATTTT CSVGADRSNQPQHF
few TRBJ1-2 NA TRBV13 TGTGCCAGCAGCTTGGGCACTTCTAACTATGGCTACACCTTC CASSLGTSNYGYTF
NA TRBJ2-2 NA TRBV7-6 TGTGCCAGCAGCTTAGGTCAGGGGCCGAACACCGGGGAGCTGTTTTTT CASSLGQGPNTGELFF
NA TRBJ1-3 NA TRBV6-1 TGTGCCAGTGGGGCTTCATCTGGAAACACCATAGATTTT CASGASSGNTIDF
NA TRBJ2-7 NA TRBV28 TGTGCCAGCAGTTTGTCACAGGGTAAATTGTTCTACGAGCAGTACTTC CASSLSQGKLFYEQYF
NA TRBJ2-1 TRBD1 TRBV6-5 TGTGCCGGAGGGGGACAGGGCGAGTACAATGAGCAGTTCTTC CAGGGQGEYNEQFF
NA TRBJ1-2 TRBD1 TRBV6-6 TGTGCCAGCAGTTACCCGGACAGGGATGTAACCTTC CASSYPDRDVTF
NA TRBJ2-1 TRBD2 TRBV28 TGTGCCAGCAGTTTATTTCGACTAGCGGGGGGCGCGAATGAGCAGTTCTTC CASSLFRLAGGANEQFF